This paragraph reports one T cell receptor beta chain. Antigen: not known. The data were taken from a study of T cell repertoires in cytomegalovirus infection. Turning to the study itself: Well-studied HLA-B-restricted CMV epitopes were used in the study alongside recently identified HLA-C-restricted ones. In public TCR beta signatures, there were indications of both CMV infection and matching HLA type. Study-level findings and limits: The cumulative frequency of public TCR beta families identified carriers of CMV plus the relevant HLA. The ex vivo response was dominated by HLA-C-restricted CMV-specific TCR beta clonotypes.

TCRdb independently ran MiXCR on the reads; one entry per CDR3 protein. The table has roughly 310,000 distinct CDR3 sequences, about 27% seen once; the top ten hold 15% to 20%. Germline V gene data show CDR1 as SNHLY and CDR2 as FYNNEI. The CDR3 consists of 17 residues. The germline V and J ends were trimmed by 6 bases and 0 bases, with 18 bases remaining between them. V usage is TRBV2 and J usage is TRBJ2-1; D might be TRBD1 or TRBD2, each matching 6 bases. The sample was cultured PBMCs, taken from culture after CMV antigen stimulation. The sequence was collected from a human donor in good health (CMV status not recorded). Some clones in this sample may be carry-over from other donors' samples. The CDR3 region is CASRGALAAFSYNEQFF. CDR3 sequence (DNA): TGTGCCAGCAGGGGGGCTTTAGCGGCGTTCTCCTACAATGAGCAGTTCTTC.